The rows below give T cell receptor beta chains drawn from one sample of a study of T cell changes during pregnancy in multiple sclerosis. The protocol was immunoSEQ multiplex PCR, while the TCRdb copy is restricted to in-frame clones and leaves out a portion. The sample includes tens of thousands of clones, 80% to 95% of them seen just once. The sample here was peripheral blood, taken after pregnancy. All receptors come from a female donor with multiple sclerosis, enrolled in a pregnancy study. The CDR3 runs from the conserved cysteine through the conserved F or W. D genes are given only for firm matches. Rows may omit the clone size; those that give it use once, few, many or a size class.

j_call	clone_size	d_call	v_call	cdr3_nt	cdr3_aa
TRBJ1-6	.	TRBD1	TRBV19	TGTGCCAGTACTCAGAGGGGGGACAGCTTCGGAAATAATTCACCCCTCCACTTT	CASTQRGDSFGNNSPLHF
TRBJ2-2	.	TRBD1	TRBV5-6	TGTGCCAGCAGCTTGCCCGGACAGGGACCCGGGGAGCTGTTTTTT	CASSLPGQGPGELFF
TRBJ2-5	.	.	TRBV30	TGTGCCTGGAGTGAGCCGGGGGAGACCCAGTACTTC	CAWSEPGETQYF
TRBJ2-6	.	.	TRBV7-9	TGTGCCAGCAGCACCACAGGGAGCTCTGGGGCCAACGTCCTGACTTTC	CASSTTGSSGANVLTF
TRBJ1-4	.	.	TRBV19	TGTGCCAGTATACAGACAGCTCGTAACGGAAAACTGTTTTTT	CASIQTARNGKLFF
TRBJ1-1	.	TRBD1	TRBV11-2	TGTGCCAGCAGCTTGGGACAGGGATTTAGGACTGAAGCTTTCTTT	CASSLGQGFRTEAFF
TRBJ2-3	.	TRBD2	TRBV18	TGTGCCAGCTCACCGTGGAGCGGGGGCCCCAGTGGGGATACGCAGTATTTT	CASSPWSGGPSGDTQYF
TRBJ2-2	.	TRBD2	TRBV5-6	TGTGCCAGCAGCTGGAGTAGCGGGGGGGAGCTGTTTTTT	CASSWSSGGELFF
TRBJ1-1	few	.	TRBV15	TGTGCCACCAGCAGAGACCCTCCGGGCACTGAAGCTTTCTTT	CATSRDPPGTEAFF
TRBJ1-4	.	.	TRBV6-5	TGTGCCAGCAGCGGGACAACTAATGAAAAACTGTTTTTT	CASSGTTNEKLFF
TRBJ1-2	.	TRBD1	TRBV27	TGTGCCAGCACCATTTTGGGCGGACAGGGGGCTGACTATGGCTACACCTTC	CASTILGGQGADYGYTF
TRBJ2-7	.	TRBD2	TRBV6-1	TGTGCCAGCAGTGTGTACCCTAGCGGGGTTTACGAGCAGTACTTC	CASSVYPSGVYEQYF
TRBJ2-5	.	.	TRBV11-2	TGTGCCAGCAGCTACGGGACAGCCTCCACCGGGGGGACCCAGTACTTC	CASSYGTASTGGTQYF
TRBJ2-7	once	.	TRBV19	TGTGCCAGTAGTACAGGGGTAGTTCGGGACGAGCAGTACTTC	CASSTGVVRDEQYF
TRBJ2-2	.	TRBD2	TRBV27	TGTGCCAGCAGGGTAGCGGGGGGGCTCACCGGGGAGCTGTTTTTT	CASRVAGGLTGELFF
TRBJ1-2	.	TRBD1	TRBV28	TGTGCCAGCAATAGATACGGGCAGGGGGCTAACTATGGCTACACCTTC	CASNRYGQGANYGYTF
TRBJ2-6	once	.	TRBV4-3	TGCGCCAGCAGCCAAGGGGCAGGTGGGGCCAACGTCCTGACTTTC	CASSQGAGGANVLTF
TRBJ2-7	.	TRBD1	TRBV5-1	TGCGCCAGCAGCTTACAGGACAGGGGGCACGAGCAGTACTTC	CASSLQDRGHEQYF
TRBJ1-4	.	.	TRBV5-1	TGCGCCAGCAGCTTGTCGGGGGGGCGTGCAACTAATGAAAAACTGTTTTTT	CASSLSGGRATNEKLFF
TRBJ2-5	.	TRBD2	TRBV2	TGTGCCAGCAGCCCCCTGGGGCTGGGACTAGCGGGAGTGGAGGAGACCCAGTACTTC	CASSPLGLGLAGVEETQYF
TRBJ2-7	once	.	TRBV30	TGTGCCTGGAGACTACAGGGCTACGAGCAGTACTTC	CAWRLQGYEQYF
TRBJ1-2	.	.	TRBV11-2	TGTGCCAGCAGCTTAGTTTATGTTCTTAGCTCTAACTATGGCTACACCTTC	CASSLVYVLSSNYGYTF
TRBJ2-1	.	TRBD2	TRBV7-9	TGTGCCAGCGATTGGGGGGGAGCCATGAACAATGAGCAGTTCTTC	CASDWGGAMNNEQFF
TRBJ1-1	.	TRBD1	TRBV7-2	TGTGCCAGCAGTATGGGACAGTACACTGAAGCTTTCTTT	CASSMGQYTEAFF
TRBJ2-3	.	TRBD1	TRBV6-5	TGTGCCAGCAGCAAGGGACAGGCGATACCAGATACGCAGTATTTT	CASSKGQAIPDTQYF
TRBJ2-7	.	.	TRBV4-3	TGCGCCAGCAGCCAAGATTTTGACGAGGGATTCTCCTACGAGCAGTACTTC	CASSQDFDEGFSYEQYF
TRBJ1-5	.	.	TRBV6-5	TGTGCCAGCAGTTACAGGGGGGGAAGCAATCAGCCCCAGCATTTT	CASSYRGGSNQPQHF
TRBJ2-5	.	TRBD2	TRBV7-2	TGTGCCAGCAGCTACTCGGGAGGTACCCAGTACTTC	CASSYSGGTQYF
TRBJ2-4	.	TRBD1	TRBV6-5	TGTGCCAGCAGTAGGCTACAGGGGGCCCTTTTTCAGTACTTC	CASSRLQGALFQYF
TRBJ2-1	once	.	TRBV30	TGTGCCTGGAGTGCAGTCACCAGGGATAACAATGAGCAGTTCTTC	CAWSAVTRDNNEQFF
TRBJ2-1	.	.	TRBV9	TGTGCCAGCAGCGTTCGGGGGAGCTCCTACAATGAGCAGTTCTTC	CASSVRGSSYNEQFF